This TCR beta chain was observed in a study of Graves' ophthalmopathy and Graves' hyperthyroidism. Amplified TCR beta CDR3 regions were obtained using RNA transcripts as template. Second-round multiplex PCR came after first-round RT-PCR with HTBI primers. One entry per CDR3 protein results from TCRdb running MiXCR on the multiplex PCR reads. The table has roughly 700,000 distinct CDR3 sequences, 35% to 50% seen once. This clonotype came up many times. The V gene end was trimmed by 4 bases and the J gene end by 10 bases; junction bases not matched to a gene: 8. The CDR3 covers 13 residues. Germline CDR1 is SQVTM and CDR2 is ANQGSEA.

This chain uses TRBV29-1 with TRBJ1-1; the match to TRBD1 covers 11 bases. Sequencing input: peripheral blood. This clonotype originated in an adult man with Graves' ophthalmopathy. CDR3 region: CSVAGQGAFVAFF. CDR3 nucleotide sequence: TGCAGCGTTGCTGGACAGGGGGCTTTCGTAGCTTTCTTT.